This TCR beta chain was identified during a study of regulatory dendritic cells for organ transplantation. Study outcomes and limitations: Among resting subsets, memory CD8+ cells contained the most alloreactive clonotypes. Memory CD8+ T cells were the most oligoclonal; naive cells were highly diverse.

FACS sorted CD4+ or CD8+ T cells into CD45RA+ naive and CD45RO+ memory. The data were produced by immunoSEQ multiplex PCR, yet TCRdb's version contains in-frame clones alone and is incomplete. The sample includes roughly 35,000 clones, 85% to 90% of them seen just once. Note on this clone: The antigen is unknown.

CDR3 length: 14 amino acids. Trimming took 5 bases from V and 10 from J, leaving 17 bases between them. CDR1 MNHNS and CDR2 SASEGT come from the germline V gene. Sample: naive CD4+ T cells from blood. This sample's subset: CD45RA+ naive T cells. This clonotype was sampled from a human donor in good health. The chain links TRBV6-1 to TRBJ1-4; weak D call: TRBD1 (5 bases). DNA for the CDR3: TGTGCCAGCAGTCTCAGGGAGGGCTATTCAAAACTGTTTTTT. This encodes CASSLREGYSKLFF.